These T cell receptor beta chains were read from a single sample in a study of shared clonotypes between healthy human individuals. Sequenced by immunoSEQ multiplex PCR; TCRdb stores in-frame clones only, minus some. The sample contains more than 2,000,000 clones, approximately 90% of which appear only once. The sequenced sample was naive CD4+ T cells sorted from blood. All receptors derive from a man younger than 30 in good health. Each CDR3 is given with its conserved first and last residue.

j_gene: TRBJ1-3
v_gene: TRBV27
CDR3aa: CASSLAGAAGNTIYF

j_gene: TRBJ1-4
v_gene: TRBV19
CDR3aa: CASSIQGAREKLFF

j_gene: TRBJ2-2
v_gene: TRBV18
CDR3aa: CASSQGQGSTGELFF

j_gene: TRBJ2-3
v_gene: TRBV19
CDR3aa: CASSWADTDTQYF

j_gene: TRBJ2-5
v_gene: TRBV18
CDR3aa: CASSRTSGTGGPETQYF

j_gene: TRBJ1-4
v_gene: TRBV6-6
CDR3aa: CASRGTSNEKLFF

j_gene: TRBJ2-7
v_gene: TRBV9
CDR3aa: CASSVQAGGTYEQYF

j_gene: TRBJ2-1
v_gene: TRBV5-1
CDR3aa: CASSLGQAAEQFF

j_gene: TRBJ2-2
v_gene: TRBV4-2
CDR3aa: CASSQVIAYGELFF

j_gene: TRBJ2-1
v_gene: TRBV4-3
CDR3aa: CASSPDRGVYNEQFF

j_gene: TRBJ1-2
v_gene: TRBV5-1
CDR3aa: CASSLVGQGLPHYGYTF

j_gene: TRBJ1-2
v_gene: TRBV2
CDR3aa: CASREAGYTF

j_gene: TRBJ2-7
v_gene: TRBV6-1
CDR3aa: CASSITRSYEQYF

j_gene: TRBJ1-6
v_gene: TRBV4-1
CDR3aa: CASSQDGGAQYNSPLHF

j_gene: TRBJ1-1
v_gene: TRBV7-8
CDR3aa: CASSLNPRADTEAFF

j_gene: TRBJ1-2
v_gene: TRBV6-5
CDR3aa: CASSDRAYGYTF